This T cell receptor beta chain was identified during a study of T cells after somatic rescue of genetic block. The repertoire was sequenced with immunoSEQ multiplex PCR; TCRdb's copy has only in-frame clones and lacks some. The sample records roughly 51,000 clones, approximately 96% being singletons. The V gene end was trimmed by 6 bases and the J gene end by 0 bases; junction bases not matched to a gene: 3. Germline-derived CDR1 and CDR2 are MNHNS and SASEGT. The CDR3 extends over 14 amino acids. J is TRBJ2-3 and V is TRBV6-1, with TRBD2 identical over 7 bases. The sequence was obtained from a child under three years old. The sequenced sample was peripheral blood mononuclear cells (PBMCs). The CDR3 nucleotides read TGTGCCAGCAGGAGACTAGCTAGCACAGATACGCAGTATTTT. Residues: CASRRLASTDTQYF.